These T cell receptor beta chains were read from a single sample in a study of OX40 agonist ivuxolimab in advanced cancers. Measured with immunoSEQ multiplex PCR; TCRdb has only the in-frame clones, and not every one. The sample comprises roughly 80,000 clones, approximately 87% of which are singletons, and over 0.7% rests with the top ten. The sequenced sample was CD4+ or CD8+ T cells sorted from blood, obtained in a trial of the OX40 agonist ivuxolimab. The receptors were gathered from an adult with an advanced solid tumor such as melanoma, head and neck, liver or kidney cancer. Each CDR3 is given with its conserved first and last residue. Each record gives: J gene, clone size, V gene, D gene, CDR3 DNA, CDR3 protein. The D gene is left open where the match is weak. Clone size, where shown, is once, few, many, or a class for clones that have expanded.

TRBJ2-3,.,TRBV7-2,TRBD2,TGTGCCAGCAGCTTAGCGATCACTAGCGGGGGATTCACAGATACGCAGTATTTT,CASSLAITSGGFTDTQYF
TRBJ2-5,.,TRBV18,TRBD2,TGTGCCAGCTCACCTACGGGAGCGGGGGTTCAAGAGACCCAGTACTTC,CASSPTGAGVQETQYF
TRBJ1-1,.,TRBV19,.,TGTGCCAGTAACTTGGACAGTTATACTGAAGCTTTCTTT,CASNLDSYTEAFF
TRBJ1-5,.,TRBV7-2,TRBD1,TGTGCCAGCAGCCCACGGACAGGTCCATATAGCAATCAGCCCCAGCATTTT,CASSPRTGPYSNQPQHF
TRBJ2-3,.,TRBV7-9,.,TGTGCCAGCAGCTTGTTGGTGACAGATACGCAGTATTTT,CASSLLVTDTQYF
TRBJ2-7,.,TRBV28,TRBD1,TGTGCCAGCAGCCCTCGGACAGGGGGCGTCCACGAGCAGTACTTC,CASSPRTGGVHEQYF
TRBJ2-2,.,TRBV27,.,TGTGCCAGCAGTTTAGAGGGAAACACCGGGGAGCTGTTTTTT,CASSLEGNTGELFF
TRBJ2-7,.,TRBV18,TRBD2,TGTGCCAGCTCCGGGACTAGCGGGGCCTACGAGCAGTACTTC,CASSGTSGAYEQYF
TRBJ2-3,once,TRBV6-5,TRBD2,TGTGCCAGCAGTTCCCTGGTAGCGGGGGGGACAGATACGCAGTATTTT,CASSSLVAGGTDTQYF
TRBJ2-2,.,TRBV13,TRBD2,TGTGGGGTTACCCAGCGGGGGGGCGCCGGGGAGCTGTTTTTT,CGVTQRGGAGELFF
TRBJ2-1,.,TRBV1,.,TGCACCAGCAGCCAATGGACTAGCGGGGTGCACAATGAGCAGTTCTTC,CTSSQWTSGVHNEQFF
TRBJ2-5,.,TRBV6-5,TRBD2,TGTGCCAGCAGATTAGCGGGGGGGAAGGGAGAGACCCAGTACTTC,CASRLAGGKGETQYF
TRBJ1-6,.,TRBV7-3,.,TGTGCCAGCAGCGGGGAGGGTGGGCCCCTCCACTTT,CASSGEGGPLHF
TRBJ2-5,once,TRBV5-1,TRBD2,TGCGCCAGCAGCTCCGATACTAGCGCGGAGACCCAGTACTTC,CASSSDTSAETQYF
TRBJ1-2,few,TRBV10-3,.,TGTGCCATCAGTGCGCGCAGGGAGGCGGATGGCTACACCTTC,CAISARREADGYTF
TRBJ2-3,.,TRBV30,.,TGTGCCTGGAGTGTACAAGGCCCAGATACGCAGTATTTT,CAWSVQGPDTQYF
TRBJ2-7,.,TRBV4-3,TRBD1,TGCGCCAGCAGCCAAGCCTATGACAGGGGGGACTACGAGCAGTACTTC,CASSQAYDRGDYEQYF
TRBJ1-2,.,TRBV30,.,TGTGCCTGGAGTGTACTAGACAGTCTGAGGGGCGGCTACACCTTC,CAWSVLDSLRGGYTF